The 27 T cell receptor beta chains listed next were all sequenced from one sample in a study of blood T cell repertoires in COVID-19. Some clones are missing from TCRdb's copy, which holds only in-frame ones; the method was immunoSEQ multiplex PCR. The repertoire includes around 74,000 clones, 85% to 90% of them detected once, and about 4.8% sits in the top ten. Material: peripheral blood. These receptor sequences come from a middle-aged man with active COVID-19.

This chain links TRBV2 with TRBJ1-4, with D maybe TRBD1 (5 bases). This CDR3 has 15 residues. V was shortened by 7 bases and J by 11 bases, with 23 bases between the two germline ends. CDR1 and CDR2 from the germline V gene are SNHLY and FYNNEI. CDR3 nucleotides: TGTGCCAGCACCCCCCTGGTAGGGAAGGGGAAGAAACTGTTTTTT. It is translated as CASTPLVGKGKKLFF.

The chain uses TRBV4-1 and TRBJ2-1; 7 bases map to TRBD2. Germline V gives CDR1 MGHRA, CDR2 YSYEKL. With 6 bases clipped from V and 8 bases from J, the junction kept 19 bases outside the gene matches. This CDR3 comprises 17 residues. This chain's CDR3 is CASSLASSGGFFYEQFF. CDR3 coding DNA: TGCGCCAGCAGTTTGGCGTCGTCGGGGGGATTTTTCTATGAGCAGTTCTTC.

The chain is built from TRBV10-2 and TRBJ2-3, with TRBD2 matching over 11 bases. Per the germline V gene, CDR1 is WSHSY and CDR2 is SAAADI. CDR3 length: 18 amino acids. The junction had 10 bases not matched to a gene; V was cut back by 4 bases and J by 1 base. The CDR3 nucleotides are TGCGCCAGCAGTGGACTAGCGGGAATAACCATGCGCACAGATACGCAGTATTTT. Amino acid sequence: CASSGLAGITMRTDTQYF.

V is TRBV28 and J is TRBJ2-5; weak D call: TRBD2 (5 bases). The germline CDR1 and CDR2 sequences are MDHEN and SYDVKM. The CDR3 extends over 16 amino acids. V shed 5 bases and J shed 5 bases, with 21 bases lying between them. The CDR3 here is CASSPTFGLAKETQYF. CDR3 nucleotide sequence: TGTGCCAGCAGTCCGACCTTCGGGCTAGCTAAGGAGACCCAGTACTTC.

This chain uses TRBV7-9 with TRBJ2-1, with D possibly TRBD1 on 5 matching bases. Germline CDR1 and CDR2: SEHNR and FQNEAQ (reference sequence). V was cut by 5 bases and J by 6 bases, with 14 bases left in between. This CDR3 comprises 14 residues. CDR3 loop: CASSAQGYGNEQFF. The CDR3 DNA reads TGTGCCAGCAGCGCGCAGGGATATGGCAATGAGCAGTTCTTC.

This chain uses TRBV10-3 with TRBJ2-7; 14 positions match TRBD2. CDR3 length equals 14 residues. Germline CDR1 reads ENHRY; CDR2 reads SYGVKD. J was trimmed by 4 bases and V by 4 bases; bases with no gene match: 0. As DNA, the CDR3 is TGTGCCATCAGTGGGACTAGCGGGGGGTACGAGCAGTACTTC. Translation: CAISGTSGGYEQYF.

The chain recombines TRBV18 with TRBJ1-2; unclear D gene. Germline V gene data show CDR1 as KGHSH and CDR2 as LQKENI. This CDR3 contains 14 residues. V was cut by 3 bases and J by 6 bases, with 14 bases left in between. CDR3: CASSPSEGSNGYTF. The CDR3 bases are TGTGCCAGCTCACCCAGCGAAGGGAGTAATGGCTACACCTTC. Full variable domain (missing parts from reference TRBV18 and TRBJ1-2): NAGVMQNPRHLVRRRGQEARLRCSPMKGHSHVYWYRQLPEEGLKFMVYLQKENIIDESGMPKERFSAEFPKEGPSILRIQQVVRGDSAAYFCASSPSEGSNGYTFGSGTRLTVV.

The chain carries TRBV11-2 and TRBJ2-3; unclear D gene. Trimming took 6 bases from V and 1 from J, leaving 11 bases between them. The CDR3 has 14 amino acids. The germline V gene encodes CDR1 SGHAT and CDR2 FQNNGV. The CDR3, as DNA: TGTGCCAGCAGTCGCAATTCAGGCACAGATACGCAGTATTTT. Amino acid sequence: CASSRNSGTDTQYF.

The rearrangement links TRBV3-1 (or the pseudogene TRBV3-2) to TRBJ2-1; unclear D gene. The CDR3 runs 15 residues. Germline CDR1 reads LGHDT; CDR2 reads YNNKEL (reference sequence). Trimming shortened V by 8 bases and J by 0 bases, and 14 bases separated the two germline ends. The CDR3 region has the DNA TGTGCCAGCTCCCTCGGTCGTGGCTCCTACAATGAGCAGTTCTTC. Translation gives CASSLGRGSYNEQFF.

Here the CDR3 reads CASSKPGQPNYGYTF. The CDR3 region has the DNA TGTGCCAGCAGTAAACCGGGACAGCCTAACTATGGCTACACCTTC. The genes are TRBV6-2 or TRBV6-3 and TRBJ1-2, with 7 bases identical to TRBD1. The V gene's germline CDR1 is MNHEY and CDR2 SVGEGT. Trimming removed 5 bases from V and 0 bases from J; junction bases left unmatched: 6. CDR3 length: 15 residues.

The CDR3 DNA reads TGTGCCAGCAGTTACTCACACGGGGGGATCACAGATACGCAGTATTTT. Its translation: CASSYSHGGITDTQYF. The chain links TRBV6-2 or TRBV6-3 to TRBJ2-3, with 7 positions matching TRBD2. Unmatched junction bases numbered 5, after V lost 0 bases and J lost 2 bases. CDR1 MNHEY and CDR2 SVGEGT come from the germline V gene. The length of the CDR3 is 16 residues.

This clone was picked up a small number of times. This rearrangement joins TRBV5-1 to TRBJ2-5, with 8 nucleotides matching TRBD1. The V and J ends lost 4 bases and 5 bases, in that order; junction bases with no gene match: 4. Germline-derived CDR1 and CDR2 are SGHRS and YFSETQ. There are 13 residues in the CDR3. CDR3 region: CASSQGARETQYF. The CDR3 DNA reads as TGCGCCAGCAGCCAGGGGGCCCGGGAGACCCAGTACTTC. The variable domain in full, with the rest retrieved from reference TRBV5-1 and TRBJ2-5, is KAGVTQTPRYLIKTRGQQVTLSCSPISGHRSVSWYQQTPGQGLQFLFEYFSETQRNKGNFPGRFSGRQFSNSRSEMNVSTLELGDSALYLCASSQGARETQYFGPGTRLLVL.

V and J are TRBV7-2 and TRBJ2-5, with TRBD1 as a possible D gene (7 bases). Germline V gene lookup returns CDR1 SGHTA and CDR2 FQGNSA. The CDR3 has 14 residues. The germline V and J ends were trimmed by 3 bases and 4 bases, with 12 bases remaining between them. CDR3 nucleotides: TGTGCCAGCAGCTTCCAGGGGGGCGGAGAGACCCAGTACTTC. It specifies CASSFQGGGETQYF. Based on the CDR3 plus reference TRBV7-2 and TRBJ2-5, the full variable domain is GAGVSQSPSNKVTEKGKDVELRCDPISGHTALYWYRQSLGQGLEFLIYFQGNSAPDKSGLPSDRFSAERTGGSVSTLTIQRTQQEDSAVYLCASSFQGGGETQYFGPGTRLLVL.

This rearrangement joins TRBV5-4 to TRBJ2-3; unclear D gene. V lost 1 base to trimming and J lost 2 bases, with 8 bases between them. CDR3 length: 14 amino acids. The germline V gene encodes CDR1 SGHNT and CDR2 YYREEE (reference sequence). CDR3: CASSLKENTDTQYF. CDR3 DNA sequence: TGTGCCAGCAGCTTGAAAGAGAACACAGATACGCAGTATTTT.

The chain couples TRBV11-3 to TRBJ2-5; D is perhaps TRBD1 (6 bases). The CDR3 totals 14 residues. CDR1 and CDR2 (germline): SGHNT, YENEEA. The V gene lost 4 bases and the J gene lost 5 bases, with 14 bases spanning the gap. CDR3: CASSSRGLGETQYF. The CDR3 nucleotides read TGTGCCAGCAGCTCCAGGGGCTTAGGGGAGACCCAGTACTTC.

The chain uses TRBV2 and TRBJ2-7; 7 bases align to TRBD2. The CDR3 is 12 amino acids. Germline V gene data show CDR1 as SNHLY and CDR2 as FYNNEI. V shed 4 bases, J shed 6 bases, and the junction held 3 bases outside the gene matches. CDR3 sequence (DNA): TGTGCCAGCAGTGCGGGAGGTCCCGAGCAGTACTTC. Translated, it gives CASSAGGPEQYF. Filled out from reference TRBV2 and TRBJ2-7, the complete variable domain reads EPEVTQTPSHQVTQMGQEVILRCVPISNHLYFYWYRQILGQKVEFLVSFYNNEISEKSEIFDDQFSVERPDGSNFTLKIRSTKLEDSAMYFCASSAGGPEQYFGPGTRLTVT.

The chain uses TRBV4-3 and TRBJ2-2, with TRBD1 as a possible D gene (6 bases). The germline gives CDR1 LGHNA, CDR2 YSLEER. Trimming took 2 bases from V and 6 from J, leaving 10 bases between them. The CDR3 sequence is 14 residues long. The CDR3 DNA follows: TGCGCCAGCAGCCAAAGGACAGTTCCCGGGGAGCTGTTTTTT. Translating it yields CASSQRTVPGELFF.

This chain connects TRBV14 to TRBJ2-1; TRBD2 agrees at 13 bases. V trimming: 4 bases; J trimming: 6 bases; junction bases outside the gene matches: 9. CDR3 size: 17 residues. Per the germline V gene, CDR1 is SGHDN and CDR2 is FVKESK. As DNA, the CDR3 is TGTGCCAGCAGCCCCTATCGACTAGCGGGAGGTTTCAATGAGCAGTTCTTC. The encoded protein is CASSPYRLAGGFNEQFF.

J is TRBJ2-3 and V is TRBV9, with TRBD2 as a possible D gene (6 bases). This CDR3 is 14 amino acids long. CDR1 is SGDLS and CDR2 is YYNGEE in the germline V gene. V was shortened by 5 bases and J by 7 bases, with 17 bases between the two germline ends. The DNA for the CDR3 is TGTGCCAGCAGAAGGCGGGGCGGACGATATACGCAGTATTTT. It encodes CASRRRGGRYTQYF.

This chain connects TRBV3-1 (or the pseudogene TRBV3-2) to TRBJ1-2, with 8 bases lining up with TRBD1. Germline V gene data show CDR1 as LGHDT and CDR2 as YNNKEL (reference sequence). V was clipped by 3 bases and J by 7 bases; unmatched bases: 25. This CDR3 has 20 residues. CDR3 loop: CASSHKPGGMTGVFACGYTF. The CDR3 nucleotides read TGTGCCAGCAGCCACAAACCCGGGGGGATGACAGGGGTGTTCGCATGTGGCTACACCTTC.

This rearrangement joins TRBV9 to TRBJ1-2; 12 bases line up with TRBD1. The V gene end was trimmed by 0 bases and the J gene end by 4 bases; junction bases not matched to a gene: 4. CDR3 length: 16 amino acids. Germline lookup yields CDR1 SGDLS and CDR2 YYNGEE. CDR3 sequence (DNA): TGTGCCAGCAGCGTAGATGGGACAGGGGGCGGCTATGGCTACACCTTC. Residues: CASSVDGTGGGYGYTF.

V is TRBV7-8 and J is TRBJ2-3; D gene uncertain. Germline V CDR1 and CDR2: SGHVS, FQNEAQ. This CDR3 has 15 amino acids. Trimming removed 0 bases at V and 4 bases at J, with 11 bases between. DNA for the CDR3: TGTGCCAGCAGCTTAGCGTTAGATTCGGCAGATACGCAGTATTTT. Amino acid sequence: CASSLALDSADTQYF.

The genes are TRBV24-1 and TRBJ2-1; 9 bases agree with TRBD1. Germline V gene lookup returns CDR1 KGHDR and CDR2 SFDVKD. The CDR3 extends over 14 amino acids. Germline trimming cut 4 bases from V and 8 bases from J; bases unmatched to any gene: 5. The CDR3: CATSDPGTGHEQFF. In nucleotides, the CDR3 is TGTGCCACCAGTGACCCCGGGACAGGGCATGAGCAGTTCTTC.

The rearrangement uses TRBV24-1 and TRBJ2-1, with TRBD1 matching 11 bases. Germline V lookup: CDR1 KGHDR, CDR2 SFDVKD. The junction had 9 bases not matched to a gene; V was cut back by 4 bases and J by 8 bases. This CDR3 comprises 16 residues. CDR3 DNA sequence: TGTGCCACCAGTGACACGGACAGGGGGCATGTCGATGAGCAGTTCTTC. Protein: CATSDTDRGHVDEQFF.

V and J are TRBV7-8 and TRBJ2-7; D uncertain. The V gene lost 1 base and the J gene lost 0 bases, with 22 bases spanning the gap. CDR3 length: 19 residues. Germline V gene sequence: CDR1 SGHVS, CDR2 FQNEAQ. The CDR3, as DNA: TGTGCCAGCAGCTTAGGTAGGCTCATGAGACCTAGTCACTCCTACGAGCAGTACTTC. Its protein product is CASSLGRLMRPSHSYEQYF. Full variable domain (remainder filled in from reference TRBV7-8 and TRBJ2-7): GAGVSQSPRYKVAKRGQDVALRCDPISGHVSLFWYQQALGQGPEFLTYFQNEAQLDKSGLPSDRFFAERPEGSVSTLKIQRTQQEDSAVYLCASSLGRLMRPSHSYEQYFGPGTRLTVT.

The CDR3 region has the DNA TGTGCCAGTAGTATAACTAGCGGGGGAGAAGAGACCCAGTACTTC. Translation gives CASSITSGGEETQYF. The J gene is TRBJ2-5, the V gene TRBV19; 11 bases line up with TRBD2. The CDR3 sequence is 15 residues long. V trimming: 2 bases; J trimming: 3 bases; junction bases outside the gene matches: 2. CDR1 and CDR2 from the germline V gene are LNHDA and SQIVND (reference sequence).

The CDR3 region has the DNA TGTGCCAGCAGCCAAGGTCAGGGGGCGGGAGAGACCCAGTACTTC. Translated: CASSQGQGAGETQYF. This chain connects TRBV14 to TRBJ2-5; 8 bases are a match to TRBD1. Germline assignment: CDR1 SGHDN and CDR2 FVKESK. The CDR3 totals 15 residues. The V gene end was trimmed by 1 base and the J gene end by 4 bases; junction bases not matched to a gene: 5.